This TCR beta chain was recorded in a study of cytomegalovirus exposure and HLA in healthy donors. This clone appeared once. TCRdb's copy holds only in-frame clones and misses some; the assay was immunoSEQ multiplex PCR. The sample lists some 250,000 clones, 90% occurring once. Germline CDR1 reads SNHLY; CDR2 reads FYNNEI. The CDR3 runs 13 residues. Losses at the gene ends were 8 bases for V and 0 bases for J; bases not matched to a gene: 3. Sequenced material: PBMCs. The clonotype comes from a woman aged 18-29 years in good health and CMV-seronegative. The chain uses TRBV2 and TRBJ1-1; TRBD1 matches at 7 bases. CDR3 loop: CASQGGLNTEAFF. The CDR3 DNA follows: TGTGCCAGCCAGGGGGGCTTGAACACTGAAGCTTTCTTT.